A single sample is the source of the 10 T cell receptor beta chains below, sequenced in a study of PD-1 blockade in classical Hodgkin lymphoma. Produced via immunoSEQ multiplex PCR; TCRdb's table is partial and in-frame only. The table has tens of thousands of clones, approximately 70% seen once; the top ten hold 20% to 30%. All the patients suffered relapse after autologous stem cell transplantation, and brentuximab vedotin exposure differed. The specimen comprised peripheral blood mononuclear cells (PBMCs), sampled before the second cycle of nivolumab. The receptors shown here come from a human donor with classical Hodgkin lymphoma.

This clone appeared a few times. CDR3 loop: CASSQDRALGTEAFF. The CDR3 bases are TGCGCCAGCAGCCAAGATCGGGCCCTGGGCACTGAAGCTTTCTTT. This chain uses TRBV4-1 with TRBJ1-1; D call uncertain. The V gene lost 0 bases and the J gene lost 4 bases, with 12 bases spanning the gap. Germline V gene sequence: CDR1 MGHRA, CDR2 YSYEKL. The CDR3 runs to 15 residues.

The chain has TRBV2 and TRBJ1-5, with a possible D match to TRBD1 (6 bases). The CDR3 is 15 residues long. Germline-derived CDR1 and CDR2 are SNHLY and FYNNEI. Trimming cost V 5 bases and J 5 bases, with 16 bases left between them. The CDR3, as DNA: TGTGCCAGCAGTTTGACGGCAAGGGGGTATCAGCCCCAGCATTTT. Its protein product is CASSLTARGYQPQHF. The entire variable domain, with the rest obtained from reference TRBV2 and TRBJ1-5, is as follows: EPEVTQTPSHQVTQMGQEVILRCVPISNHLYFYWYRQILGQKVEFLVSFYNNEISEKSEIFDDQFSVERPDGSNFTLKIRSTKLEDSAMYFCASSLTARGYQPQHFGDGTRLSIL.

The chain links TRBV6-5 to TRBJ2-3; 9 bases agree with TRBD1. In germline, CDR1 is MNHEY, CDR2 SVGAGI. The ends lost 5 bases at V and 5 bases at J; junction bases unmatched: 8. The CDR3 runs 15 residues. Here the CDR3 reads CASSHRDRAQDTQYF. CDR3 sequence (DNA): TGTGCCAGCAGTCACCGGGACAGGGCACAAGATACGCAGTATTTT.

The chain joins TRBV19 to TRBJ2-7; D gene unclear. Trimming cost V 6 bases and J 3 bases, with 9 bases left between them. Germline V gene data show CDR1 as LNHDA and CDR2 as SQIVND (reference sequence). The CDR3 has 12 residues. CDR3 sequence (DNA): TGTGCCAGTAGGAACAGTTTCTACGAGCAGTACTTC. Translating it yields CASRNSFYEQYF.

This chain connects TRBV27 to TRBJ2-2; D possibly corresponds to TRBD2 (6 bases). CDR3 length: 16 amino acids. Trimming left V 5 bases short and J 2 bases short, with 15 bases between. Per germline, CDR1 MNHEY and CDR2 SMNVEV (reference sequence). The CDR3 DNA reads as TGTGCCAGCAGTCCCTGGGACTTTCTAAACACCGGGGAGCTGTTTTTT. It codes for CASSPWDFLNTGELFF.

The CDR3 sequence is CASKFLGGEAFF. Written as DNA, the CDR3 is TGTGCCAGTAAGTTCTTGGGCGGTGAAGCTTTCTTT. The gene calls are TRBV19 and TRBJ1-1; D is ambiguous. The germline V gene encodes CDR1 LNHDA and CDR2 SQIVND (reference sequence). This CDR3 is built from 12 residues. Trimming left V 7 bases short and J 7 bases short, with 13 bases between.

The chain is built from TRBV11-2 and TRBJ1-1; D remains unclear. V was cut by 3 bases and J by 4 bases, with 9 bases left in between. The CDR3 extends over 13 amino acids. The germline V gene encodes CDR1 SGHAT and CDR2 FQNNGV. For the CDR3, the DNA is TGTGCCAGCAGCTTGAAGGTAGCCACTGAAGCTTTCTTT. Residues: CASSLKVATEAFF.

The J gene is TRBJ2-5, the V gene TRBV9; 7 nucleotides line up with TRBD2. Germline V gene lookup returns CDR1 SGDLS and CDR2 YYNGEE. With 0 bases clipped from V and 2 bases from J, the junction kept 13 bases outside the gene matches. This CDR3 has 18 residues. Written as DNA, the CDR3 is TGTGCCAGCAGCGTAGCGGGTATCGCGGGAGTAGGTCAAGAGACCCAGTACTTC. Protein product: CASSVAGIAGVGQETQYF.

The chain has TRBV19 and TRBJ1-5, with D unresolved. The germline gives CDR1 LNHDA, CDR2 SQIVND (reference sequence). V was pared by 4 bases and J by 1 base, with 14 bases between. This CDR3 spans 16 amino acids. CDR3 nucleotide sequence: TGTGCCAGTAGTACGACTTCACGACCGAGCAATCAGCCCCAGCATTTT. Its translation is CASSTTSRPSNQPQHF.

Only one count was recorded for this clone. The V gene is TRBV19, the J gene TRBJ1-4; 9 bases match TRBD1. Germline CDR1 reads LNHDA; CDR2 reads SQIVND (reference sequence). The ends lost 6 bases at V and 8 bases at J; junction bases unmatched: 1. This CDR3 region has 12 residues. The CDR3 loop is CASSGQGEKLFF. As DNA, the CDR3 is TGTGCCAGTAGCGGACAGGGGGAAAAACTGTTTTTT.